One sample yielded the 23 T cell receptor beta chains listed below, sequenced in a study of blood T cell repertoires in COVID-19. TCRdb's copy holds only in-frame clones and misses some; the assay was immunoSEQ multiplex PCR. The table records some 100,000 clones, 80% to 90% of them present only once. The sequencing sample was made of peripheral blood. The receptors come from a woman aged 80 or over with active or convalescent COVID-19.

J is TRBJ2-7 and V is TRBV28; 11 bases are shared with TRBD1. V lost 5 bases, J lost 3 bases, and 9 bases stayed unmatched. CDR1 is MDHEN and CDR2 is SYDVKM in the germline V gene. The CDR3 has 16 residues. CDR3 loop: CASSGNSGTGGYEQYF. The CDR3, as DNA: TGTGCCAGCAGTGGCAATTCCGGGACAGGGGGCTACGAGCAGTACTTC.

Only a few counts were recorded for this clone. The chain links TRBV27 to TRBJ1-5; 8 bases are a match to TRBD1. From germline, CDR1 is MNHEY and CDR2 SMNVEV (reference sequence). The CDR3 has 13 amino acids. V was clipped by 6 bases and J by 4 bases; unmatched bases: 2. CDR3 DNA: TGTGCCAGCAGACGGGACAGGAATCAGCCCCAGCATTTT. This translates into CASRRDRNQPQHF.

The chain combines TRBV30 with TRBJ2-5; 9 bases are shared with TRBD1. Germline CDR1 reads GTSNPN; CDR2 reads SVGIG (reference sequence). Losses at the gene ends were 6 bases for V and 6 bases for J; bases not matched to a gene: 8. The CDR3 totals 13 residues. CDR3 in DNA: TGTGCCTGTACAGGGGGCAAGAAAAAGACCCAGTACTTC. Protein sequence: CACTGGKKKTQYF.

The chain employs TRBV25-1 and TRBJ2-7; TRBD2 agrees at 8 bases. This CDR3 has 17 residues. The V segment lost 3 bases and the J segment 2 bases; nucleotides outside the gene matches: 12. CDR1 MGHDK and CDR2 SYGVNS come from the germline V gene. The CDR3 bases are TGTGCCAGCAGTGATCCCTTAGCGGGACCTGGGCCCTACGAGCAGTACTTC. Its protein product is CASSDPLAGPGPYEQYF.

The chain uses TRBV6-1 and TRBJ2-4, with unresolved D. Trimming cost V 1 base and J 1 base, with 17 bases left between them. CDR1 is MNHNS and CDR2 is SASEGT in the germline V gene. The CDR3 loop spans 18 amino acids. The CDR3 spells CASSEDDGAAGAKNIQYF. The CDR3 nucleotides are TGTGCCAGCAGTGAAGATGACGGTGCAGCAGGCGCCAAAAACATTCAGTACTTC.

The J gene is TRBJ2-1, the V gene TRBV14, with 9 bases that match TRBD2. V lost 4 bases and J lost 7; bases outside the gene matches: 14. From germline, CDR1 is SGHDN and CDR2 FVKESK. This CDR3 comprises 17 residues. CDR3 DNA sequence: TGTGCCAGCAGCCGATCACGGGGGAGACTAGCGGTAAATGAGCAGTTCTTC. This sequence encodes CASSRSRGRLAVNEQFF.

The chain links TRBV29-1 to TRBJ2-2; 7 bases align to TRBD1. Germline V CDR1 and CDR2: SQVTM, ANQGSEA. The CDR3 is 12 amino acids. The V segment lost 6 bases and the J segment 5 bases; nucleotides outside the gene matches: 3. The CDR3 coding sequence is TGCAGCGTGACGACAGGGACCGGGGAGCTGTTTTTT. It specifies CSVTTGTGELFF.

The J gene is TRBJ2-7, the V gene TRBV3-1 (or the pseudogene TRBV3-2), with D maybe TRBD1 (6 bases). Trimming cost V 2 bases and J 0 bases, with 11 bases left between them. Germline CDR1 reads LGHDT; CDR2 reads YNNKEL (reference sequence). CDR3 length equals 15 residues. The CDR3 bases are TGTGCCAGCAGCCAATCCGGGACATTCTCCTACGAGCAGTACTTC. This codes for CASSQSGTFSYEQYF.

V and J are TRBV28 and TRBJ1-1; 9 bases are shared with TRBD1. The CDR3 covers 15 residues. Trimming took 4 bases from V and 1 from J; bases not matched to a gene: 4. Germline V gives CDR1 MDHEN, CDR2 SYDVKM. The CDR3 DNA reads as TGTGCCAGCAGTTCCGGACAGGGGTCGAACACTGAAGCTTTCTTT. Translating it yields CASSSGQGSNTEAFF.

The CDR3 nucleotides read TGTGCCAGCTCAGAGACTAGCGGGAGTCTGCACGAGCAGTACTTC. Protein: CASSETSGSLHEQYF. The chain has TRBV18 and TRBJ2-7; 12 bases align to TRBD2. The CDR3 is made up of 15 amino acids. CDR1 KGHSH and CDR2 LQKENI come from the germline V gene. The V segment lost 5 bases and the J segment 5 bases; nucleotides outside the gene matches: 7.

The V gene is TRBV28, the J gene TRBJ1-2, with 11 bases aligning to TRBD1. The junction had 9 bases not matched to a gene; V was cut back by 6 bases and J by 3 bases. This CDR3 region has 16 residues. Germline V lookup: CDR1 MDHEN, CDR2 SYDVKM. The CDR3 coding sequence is TGTGCCAGCAGCCGACCGGTGGGACAGGGGGACTATGGCTACACCTTC. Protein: CASSRPVGQGDYGYTF.

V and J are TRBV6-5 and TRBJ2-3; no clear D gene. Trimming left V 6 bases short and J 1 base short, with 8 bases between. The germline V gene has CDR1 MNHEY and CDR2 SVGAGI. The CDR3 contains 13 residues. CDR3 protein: CASSLGRTDTQYF. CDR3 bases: TGTGCCAGCAGCCTCGGTCGCACAGATACGCAGTATTTT.

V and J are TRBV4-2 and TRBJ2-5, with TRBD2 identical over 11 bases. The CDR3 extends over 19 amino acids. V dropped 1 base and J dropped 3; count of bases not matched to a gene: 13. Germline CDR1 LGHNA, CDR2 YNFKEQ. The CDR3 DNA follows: TGTGCCAGCAGCCAAGTCAACCTCTTTAGTAGCGGGAGGGAAGAGACCCAGTACTTC. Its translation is CASSQVNLFSSGREETQYF.

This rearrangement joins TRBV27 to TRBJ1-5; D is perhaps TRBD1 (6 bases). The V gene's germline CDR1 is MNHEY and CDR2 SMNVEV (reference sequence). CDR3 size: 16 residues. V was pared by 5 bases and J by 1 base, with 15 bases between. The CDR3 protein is CASSPTGIGSNQPQHF. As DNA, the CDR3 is TGTGCCAGCAGTCCAACAGGGATAGGAAGCAATCAGCCCCAGCATTTT.

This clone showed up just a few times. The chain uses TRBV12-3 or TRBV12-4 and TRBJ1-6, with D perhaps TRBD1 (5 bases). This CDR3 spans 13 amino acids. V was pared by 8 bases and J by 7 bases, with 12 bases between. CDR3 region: CASSTGVNSPLHF. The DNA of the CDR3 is TGTGCCAGCTCAACAGGAGTAAATTCACCCCTCCACTTT.

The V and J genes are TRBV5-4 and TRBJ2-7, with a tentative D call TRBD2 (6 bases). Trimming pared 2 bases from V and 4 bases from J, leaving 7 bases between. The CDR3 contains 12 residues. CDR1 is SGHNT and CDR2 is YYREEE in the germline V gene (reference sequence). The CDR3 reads CASSFAGYEQYF. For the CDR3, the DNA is TGTGCCAGCAGCTTCGCGGGATACGAGCAGTACTTC.

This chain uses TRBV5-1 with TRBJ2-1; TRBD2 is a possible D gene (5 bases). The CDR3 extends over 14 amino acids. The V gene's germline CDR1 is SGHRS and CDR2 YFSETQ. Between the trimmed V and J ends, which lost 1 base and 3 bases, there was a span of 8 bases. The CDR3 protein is CASSLTGDYNEQFF. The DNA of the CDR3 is TGCGCCAGCAGCTTGACCGGGGACTACAATGAGCAGTTCTTC.

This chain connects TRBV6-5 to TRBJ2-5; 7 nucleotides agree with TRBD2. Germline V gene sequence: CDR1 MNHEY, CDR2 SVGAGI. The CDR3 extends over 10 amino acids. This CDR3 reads CAGGYETQYF. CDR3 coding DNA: TGTGCGGGAGGGTATGAGACCCAGTACTTC.

As DNA, the CDR3 is TGTGCCTGGAGTACCCACCCAGGCGAGACCCAGTACTTC. This gives the protein CAWSTHPGETQYF. V usage is TRBV30 and J usage is TRBJ2-5; no firm D call. The CDR3 sequence is 13 residues long. Trimming cost V 2 bases and J 5 bases, with 12 bases left between them. Per the germline V gene, CDR1 is GTSNPN and CDR2 is SVGIG (reference sequence).

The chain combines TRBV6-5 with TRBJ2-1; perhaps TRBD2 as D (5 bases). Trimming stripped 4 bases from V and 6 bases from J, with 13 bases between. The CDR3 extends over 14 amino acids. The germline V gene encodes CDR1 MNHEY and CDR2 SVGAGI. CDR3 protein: CASSSWRAPNEQFF. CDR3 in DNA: TGTGCCAGCAGTTCGTGGCGGGCCCCCAATGAGCAGTTCTTC.

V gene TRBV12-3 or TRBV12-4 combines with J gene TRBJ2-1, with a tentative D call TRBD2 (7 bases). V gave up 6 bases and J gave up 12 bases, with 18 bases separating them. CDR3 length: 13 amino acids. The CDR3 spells CASRTGGRGGQFF. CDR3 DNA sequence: TGTGCCAGCAGGACCGGGGGGCGAGGGGGGCAGTTCTTC.

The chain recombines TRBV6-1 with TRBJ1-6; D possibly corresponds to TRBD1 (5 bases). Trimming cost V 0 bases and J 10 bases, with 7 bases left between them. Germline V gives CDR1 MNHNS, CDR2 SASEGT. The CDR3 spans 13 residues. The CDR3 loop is CASSEARGSPLHF. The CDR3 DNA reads TGTGCCAGCAGTGAAGCACGGGGGTCACCCCTCCACTTT.

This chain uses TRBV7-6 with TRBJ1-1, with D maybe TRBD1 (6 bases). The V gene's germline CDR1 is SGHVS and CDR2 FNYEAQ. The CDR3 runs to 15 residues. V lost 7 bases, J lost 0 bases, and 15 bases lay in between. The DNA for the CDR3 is TGTGCCAGCACCCTACAGGGAACATTGAACACTGAAGCTTTCTTT. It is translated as CASTLQGTLNTEAFF.